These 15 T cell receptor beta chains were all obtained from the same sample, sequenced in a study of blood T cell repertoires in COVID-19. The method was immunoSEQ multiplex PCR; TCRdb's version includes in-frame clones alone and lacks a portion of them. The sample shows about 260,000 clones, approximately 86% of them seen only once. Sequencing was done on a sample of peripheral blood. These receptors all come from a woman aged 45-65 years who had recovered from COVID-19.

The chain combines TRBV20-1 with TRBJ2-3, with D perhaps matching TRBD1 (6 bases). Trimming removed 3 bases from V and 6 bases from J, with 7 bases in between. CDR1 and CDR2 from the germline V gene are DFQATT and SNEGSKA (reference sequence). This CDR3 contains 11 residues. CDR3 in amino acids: CSARGHDTQYF. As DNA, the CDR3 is TGCAGTGCTAGGGGACACGATACGCAGTATTTT.

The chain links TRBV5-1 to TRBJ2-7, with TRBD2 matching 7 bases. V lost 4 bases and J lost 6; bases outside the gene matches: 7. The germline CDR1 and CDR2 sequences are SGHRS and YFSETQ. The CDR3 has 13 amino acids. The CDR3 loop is CASSLVAGREQYF. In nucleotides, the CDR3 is TGCGCCAGCAGCCTGGTAGCGGGTCGCGAGCAGTACTTC.

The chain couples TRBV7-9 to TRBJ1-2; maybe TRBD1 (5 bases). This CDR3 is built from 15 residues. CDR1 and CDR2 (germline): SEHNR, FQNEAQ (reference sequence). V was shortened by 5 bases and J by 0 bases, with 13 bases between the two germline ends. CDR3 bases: TGTGCCAGCAGCCCACCTGGACACTCTAACTATGGCTACACCTTC. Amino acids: CASSPPGHSNYGYTF.

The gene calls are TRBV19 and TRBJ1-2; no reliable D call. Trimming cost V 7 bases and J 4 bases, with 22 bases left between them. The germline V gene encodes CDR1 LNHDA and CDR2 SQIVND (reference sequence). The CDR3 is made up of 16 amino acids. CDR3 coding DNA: TGTGCCAGTAAAGTAGGAGGCCGGCAGAATGCCTATGGCTACACCTTC. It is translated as CASKVGGRQNAYGYTF.

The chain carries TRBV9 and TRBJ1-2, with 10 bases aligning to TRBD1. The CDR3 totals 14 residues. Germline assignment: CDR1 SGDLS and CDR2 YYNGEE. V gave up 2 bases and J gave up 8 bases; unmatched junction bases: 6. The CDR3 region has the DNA TGTGCCAGCAGCGTGGGGACAGGGGCGTGGGGCTACACCTTC. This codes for CASSVGTGAWGYTF.

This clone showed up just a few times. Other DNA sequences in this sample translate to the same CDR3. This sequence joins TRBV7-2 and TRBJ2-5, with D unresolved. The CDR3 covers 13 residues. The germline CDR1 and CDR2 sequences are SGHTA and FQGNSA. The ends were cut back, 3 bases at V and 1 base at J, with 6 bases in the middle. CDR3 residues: CASSFGIQETQYF. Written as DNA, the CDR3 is TGTGCCAGCAGCTTTGGCATCCAAGAGACCCAGTACTTC.

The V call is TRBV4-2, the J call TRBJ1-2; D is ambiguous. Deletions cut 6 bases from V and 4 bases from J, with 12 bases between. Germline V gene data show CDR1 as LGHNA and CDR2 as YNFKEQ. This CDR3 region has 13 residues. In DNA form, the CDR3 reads TGTGCCAGCAGGGGTCGGGTGGGCTATGGCTACACCTTC. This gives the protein CASRGRVGYGYTF.

This chain's CDR3 is CASRPTGVRSYNEQFF. CDR3 sequence (DNA): TGTGCCAGCAGACCCACAGGGGTAAGGTCCTACAATGAGCAGTTCTTC. V is TRBV7-2 and J is TRBJ2-1; 7 nucleotides line up with TRBD1. Germline lookup yields CDR1 SGHTA and CDR2 FQGNSA. The CDR3 totals 16 residues. V gave up 6 bases and J gave up 1 base; unmatched junction bases: 9.

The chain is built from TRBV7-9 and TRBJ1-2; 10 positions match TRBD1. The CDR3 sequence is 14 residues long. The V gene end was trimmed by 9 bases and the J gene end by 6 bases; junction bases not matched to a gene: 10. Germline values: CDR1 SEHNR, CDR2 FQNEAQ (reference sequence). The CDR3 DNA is TGTGCCAGTACTACTGGGACAGGGGAAAATGGCTACACCTTC. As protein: CASTTGTGENGYTF.

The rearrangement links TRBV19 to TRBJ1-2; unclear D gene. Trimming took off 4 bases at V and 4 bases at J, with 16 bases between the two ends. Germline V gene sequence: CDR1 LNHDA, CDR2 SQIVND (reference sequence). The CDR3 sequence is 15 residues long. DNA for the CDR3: TGTGCCAGTAGTAATATCGGAGGAGGAGCCTATGGCTACACCTTC. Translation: CASSNIGGGAYGYTF.

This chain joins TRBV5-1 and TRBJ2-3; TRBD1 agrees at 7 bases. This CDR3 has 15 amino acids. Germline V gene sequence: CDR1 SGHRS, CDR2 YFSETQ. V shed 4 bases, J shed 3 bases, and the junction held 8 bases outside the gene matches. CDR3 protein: CASSPGQERTDTQYF. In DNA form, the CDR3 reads TGCGCCAGCAGCCCCGGACAGGAAAGAACAGATACGCAGTATTTT.

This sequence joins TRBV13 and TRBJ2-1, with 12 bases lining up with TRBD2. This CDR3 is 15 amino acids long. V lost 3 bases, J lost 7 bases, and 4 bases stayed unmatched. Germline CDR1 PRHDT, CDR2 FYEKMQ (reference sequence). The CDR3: CASSFYTSGRNEQFF. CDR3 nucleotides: TGTGCCAGCAGCTTCTATACTAGCGGGAGGAATGAGCAGTTCTTC.

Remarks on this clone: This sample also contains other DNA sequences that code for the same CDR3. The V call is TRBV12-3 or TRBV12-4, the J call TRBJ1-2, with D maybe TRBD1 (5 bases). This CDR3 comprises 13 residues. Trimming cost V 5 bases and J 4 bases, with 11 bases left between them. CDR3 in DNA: TGTGCCAGCAGTCTCACAGGAATCTATGGCTACACCTTC. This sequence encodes CASSLTGIYGYTF.

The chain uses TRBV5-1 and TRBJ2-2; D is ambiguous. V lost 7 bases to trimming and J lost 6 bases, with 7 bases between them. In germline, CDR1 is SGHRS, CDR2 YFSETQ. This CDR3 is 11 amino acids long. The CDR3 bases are TGCGCCAGCGAATTAGCCGGGGAGCTGTTTTTT. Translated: CASELAGELFF.

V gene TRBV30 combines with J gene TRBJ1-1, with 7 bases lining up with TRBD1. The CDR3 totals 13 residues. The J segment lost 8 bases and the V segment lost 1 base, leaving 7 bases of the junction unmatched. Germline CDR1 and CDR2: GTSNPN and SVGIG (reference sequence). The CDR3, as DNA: TGTGCCTGGAGTGACCCTGACAGGGACGAAGCTTTCTTT. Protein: CAWSDPDRDEAFF.